Shown below are 8 T cell receptor beta chains from a single sample sequenced in a study of identical twins. One entry per CDR3 protein, called by TCRdb with MiXCR from the 5' RACE reads. This table holds hundreds of thousands of distinct CDR3 sequences, roughly 7.2% found once. This sample was shared with a second study, whose subject was yellow fever vaccine responses in identical twins.

The sequenced sample consisted of PBMCs. These receptors were taken from a woman between 18 and 30 years old in good health.

The chain links TRBV18 to TRBJ2-7; D gene unclear. The CDR3 runs 15 residues. Germline V gene lookup returns CDR1 KGHSH and CDR2 LQKENI. V was trimmed by 1 base and J by 0 bases, leaving 10 bases between them. The chain's CDR3 is CASSPLAGHSYEQYF. CDR3 coding DNA: TGTGCCAGCTCACCACTCGCCGGCCACTCCTACGAGCAGTACTTC. The full variable domain, completed using reference TRBV18 and TRBJ2-7, is NAGVMQNPRHLVRRRGQEARLRCSPMKGHSHVYWYRQLPEEGLKFMVYLQKENIIDESGMPKERFSAEFPKEGPSILRIQQVVRGDSAAYFCASSPLAGHSYEQYFGPGTRLTVT.

The table lists this clonotype with many counts. The chain employs TRBV10-3 and TRBJ2-1; perhaps D is TRBD1 or TRBD2 (6 bases each). V shed 7 bases and J shed 8 bases, with 27 bases lying between them. Germline V gene lookup returns CDR1 ENHRY and CDR2 SYGVKD. There are 17 residues in the CDR3. The CDR3 DNA reads TGTGCCATCAATCCTGGGGCCGGACTTACGGGGGCGGATGAGCAGTTCTTC. It specifies CAINPGAGLTGADEQFF.

This clonotype was seen many times. J is TRBJ1-5 and V is TRBV5-1; D is uncertain. CDR3 length: 14 amino acids. The germline V gene encodes CDR1 SGHRS and CDR2 YFSETQ. V was pared by 4 bases and J by 2 bases, with 10 bases between. CDR3 protein: CASSPRAGNQPQHF. For the CDR3, the DNA is TGCGCCAGCAGCCCTCGGGCAGGCAATCAGCCCCAGCATTTT. Together with reference TRBV5-1 and TRBJ1-5, the CDR3 gives the full variable domain: KAGVTQTPRYLIKTRGQQVTLSCSPISGHRSVSWYQQTPGQGLQFLFEYFSETQRNKGNFPGRFSGRQFSNSRSEMNVSTLELGDSALYLCASSPRAGNQPQHFGDGTRLSIL.

This sequence joins TRBV2 and TRBJ2-7; 8 bases are a match to TRBD2. This CDR3 is 14 amino acids long. CDR1 is SNHLY, CDR2 FYNNEI, per germline. V lost 10 bases, J lost 0 bases, and 8 bases stayed unmatched. In DNA, the CDR3 is TGTGCCACCACTAGCGGCCCGAGCTCCTACGAGCAGTACTTC. The encoded protein is CATTSGPSSYEQYF.

At least ten counts were recorded for this clonotype. This sequence joins TRBV5-1 and TRBJ1-1, with D perhaps matching TRBD1 (5 bases). Germline CDR1 reads SGHRS; CDR2 reads YFSETQ. With 4 bases removed from V and 4 bases from J, the gap between germline ends came to 17 bases. This CDR3 is built from 15 residues. The CDR3 region is CASSPAEAGGTEAFF. DNA of the CDR3: TGCGCCAGCAGCCCCGCTGAGGCCGGGGGCACTGAAGCTTTCTTT.

The chain has TRBV5-1 and TRBJ2-1; possible D gene TRBD2, 6 bases. Per germline, CDR1 SGHRS and CDR2 YFSETQ. CDR3 length equals 15 residues. With 4 bases removed from V and 0 bases from J, the gap between germline ends came to 11 bases. The CDR3 DNA reads TGCGCCAGCAGCATGGACGGGAGCTCCTACAATGAGCAGTTCTTC. It codes for CASSMDGSSYNEQFF.

A few counts support this clonotype. The chain recombines TRBV18 with TRBJ2-7, with a tentative D call TRBD1 (6 bases). Trimming stripped 0 bases from V and 4 bases from J, with 10 bases between. The CDR3 contains 14 residues. The germline gives CDR1 KGHSH, CDR2 LQKENI. CDR3 protein: CASSPPGHPYEQYV. The CDR3 bases are TGTGCCAGCTCACCACCGGGACACCCATACGAGCAGTACGTC.

The rearrangement joins TRBV5-1 to TRBJ1-2, with D possibly being TRBD1 (5 bases). The CDR3 has 18 amino acids. V was shortened by 1 base and J by 2 bases, with 21 bases between the two germline ends. CDR1 and CDR2 from the germline V gene are SGHRS and YFSETQ. CDR3 in amino acids: CASSLSLSGGFENYGYTF. The CDR3 DNA follows: TGCGCCAGCAGCTTGTCTCTGTCGGGGGGTTTCGAAAACTATGGCTACACCTTC.